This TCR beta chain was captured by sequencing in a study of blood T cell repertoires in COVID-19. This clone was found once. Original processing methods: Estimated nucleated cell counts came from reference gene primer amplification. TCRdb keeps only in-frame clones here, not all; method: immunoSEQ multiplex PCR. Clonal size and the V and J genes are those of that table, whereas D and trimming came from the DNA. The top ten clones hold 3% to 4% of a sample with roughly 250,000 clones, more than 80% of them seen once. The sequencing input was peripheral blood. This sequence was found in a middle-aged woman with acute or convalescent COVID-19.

The CDR3 DNA reads as TGTGCCAGCAGCCGCGGTAGCGGGGTAGAGACCCAGTACTTC. Amino acids: CASSRGSGVETQYF. The rearrangement links TRBV5-4 to TRBJ2-5; TRBD2 matches 8 bases. Germline V gene lookup returns CDR1 SGHNT and CDR2 YYREEE (reference sequence). CDR3 size: 14 residues. With 4 bases clipped from V and 4 bases from J, the junction kept 6 bases outside the gene matches. The whole variable domain, remainder taken from reference TRBV5-4 and TRBJ2-5, is ETGVTQSPTHLIKTRGQQVTLRCSSQSGHNTVSWYQQALGQGPQFIFQYYREEENGRGNFPPRFSGLQFPNYSSELNVNALELDDSALYLCASSRGSGVETQYFGPGTRLLVL.